This entry lists 15 T cell receptor beta chains sequenced from one sample in a study of cytomegalovirus exposure and HLA in healthy donors. The PCR employed 60 Vbeta primers together with 13 Jbeta primers. Profiled with immunoSEQ multiplex PCR; TCRdb holds only in-frame clones, not every one. The data hold about 72,000 clones, with around 80% observed a single time. Sequenced material: PBMCs. These receptors came from a man aged 18 to 35 in good health and CMV-seronegative.

The V call is TRBV2, the J call TRBJ2-1; maybe TRBD2 (7 bases). With 2 bases removed from V and 5 bases from J, the gap between germline ends came to 13 bases. Germline CDR1 is SNHLY and CDR2 is FYNNEI. The CDR3 totals 15 residues. DNA of the CDR3: TGTGCCAGCAGTGAATACTGGGGGGGCAACAATGAGCAGTTCTTC. The encoded protein is CASSEYWGGNNEQFF.

The V call is TRBV6-5, the J call TRBJ1-5, with 7 positions matching TRBD1. The CDR3 sequence is 14 residues long. The V gene end was trimmed by 6 bases and the J gene end by 6 bases; junction bases not matched to a gene: 8. Per germline, CDR1 MNHEY and CDR2 SVGAGI. CDR3 nucleotides: TGTGCCAGCAGATATACAGGGGCAGGTCAGCCCCAGCATTTT. Its protein is CASRYTGAGQPQHF.

DNA of the CDR3: TGTGCCAGCAGCTCCGGGACAGCCTCCTACGAGCAGTACTTC. It yields the protein CASSSGTASYEQYF. The genes are TRBV11-3 and TRBJ2-5, with 7 bases lining up with TRBD1. The DNA end is a closer match to TRBJ2-7, so the J assignment may be wrong. The CDR3 consists of 14 residues. Germline CDR1 is SGHNT and CDR2 is YENEEA.

The CDR3 protein is CASKDNGLVRAETQYF. For the CDR3, the DNA is TGCGCCAGCAAAGATAACGGGCTTGTGAGGGCAGAGACCCAGTACTTC. V and J are TRBV5-1 and TRBJ2-5; perhaps TRBD2 as D (5 bases). Germline CDR1 and CDR2: SGHRS and YFSETQ. This CDR3 has 16 amino acids. V lost 6 bases and J lost 4, with 22 bases in between.

This clone appeared a single time. CDR3: CASRQGGSYEQYF. In DNA, the CDR3 is TGTGCCAGCAGACAGGGGGGGTCCTACGAGCAGTACTTC. The J gene is TRBJ2-7, the V gene TRBV2; tentative D call: TRBD1 (8 bases). Germline CDR1 SNHLY, CDR2 FYNNEI. CDR3 length: 13 residues. V lost 6 bases, J lost 1 base, and 10 bases lay in between.

This clone has only a few counts. Other DNA variants within this sample encode the same CDR3. V and J are TRBV7-2 and TRBJ1-1; 7 nucleotides match TRBD1. The CDR3 sequence is 14 residues long. Germline V CDR1 and CDR2: SGHTA, FQGNSA. Trimming took 1 base from V and 4 from J; bases not matched to a gene: 3. CDR3 DNA: TGTGCCAGCAGCTTAGTCCAGGGGGGCACTGAAGCTTTCTTT. This codes for CASSLVQGGTEAFF.

The J gene is TRBJ2-7, the V gene TRBV7-2; 10 bases map to TRBD1. This CDR3 has 15 residues. J gave up 4 bases and V 5 bases, and 8 bases lay outside the gene matches. Germline V gives CDR1 SGHTA, CDR2 FQGNSA. The CDR3 sequence: CASSLNPGQGYEQYF. The CDR3 bases are TGTGCCAGCAGCCTGAACCCGGGACAGGGGTACGAGCAGTACTTC.

The V gene is TRBV28, the J gene TRBJ1-1; D is ambiguous. CDR3 length equals 13 residues. Trimming cost V 2 bases and J 6 bases, with 10 bases left between them. The germline V gene has CDR1 MDHEN and CDR2 SYDVKM. CDR3 DNA: TGTGCCAGCAGTTTACTGGGGAGCTCTGAAGCTTTCTTT. As protein: CASSLLGSSEAFF.

This chain joins TRBV21-1 and TRBJ2-7; TRBD2, the table's D call, was not compared with the DNA. TRBV21-1 is described as a pseudogene. CDR3 length equals 17 residues. In DNA form, the CDR3 reads TGTGCCAGCAGCAAAGCGCTTTGGACTAGCGGGAGCACAGAGCAGTACTTC. Translated: CASSKALWTSGSTEQYF.

The rearrangement links TRBV27 to TRBJ2-1, with 10 positions matching TRBD2. CDR1 is MNHEY and CDR2 is SMNVEV in the germline V gene (reference sequence). The V and J ends lost 7 bases and 5 bases, in that order; junction bases with no gene match: 5. The CDR3 has 14 amino acids. This chain's CDR3 is CASKREGLNNEQFF. In DNA, the CDR3 is TGTGCCAGCAAGCGGGAGGGCCTTAACAATGAGCAGTTCTTC.

In DNA, the CDR3 is TGTGCCAGCAGCTATGACAAGACCACAGATACGCAGTATTTT. It specifies CASSYDKTTDTQYF. This rearrangement joins TRBV7-2 to TRBJ2-3; D unresolved. V dropped 4 bases and J dropped 2 bases, with 10 bases sitting between them. The CDR3 loop spans 14 amino acids. Germline lookup yields CDR1 SGHTA and CDR2 FQGNSA.

The CDR3 spells CSAYGQGSIGPGELFF. In DNA, the CDR3 is TGCAGCGCCTACGGACAGGGGTCAATTGGTCCCGGGGAGCTGTTTTTT. This chain links TRBV29-1 with TRBJ2-2; 9 positions match TRBD1. This CDR3 has 16 residues. CDR1 SQVTM and CDR2 ANQGSEA come from the germline V gene. The V gene end was trimmed by 7 bases and the J gene end by 6 bases; junction bases not matched to a gene: 15.

The chain is built from TRBV7-9 and TRBJ2-7, with D possibly being TRBD1 (6 bases). V dropped 1 base and J dropped 4 bases, with 11 bases sitting between them. The CDR3 length is 14 residues. Germline assignment: CDR1 SEHNR and CDR2 FQNEAQ (reference sequence). The CDR3 spells CASSLVPGEYEQYF. The CDR3 DNA sequence: TGTGCCAGCAGCTTAGTGCCAGGGGAATACGAGCAGTACTTC. Full variable domain (rest looked up from reference TRBV7-9 and TRBJ2-7): DTGVSQNPRHKITKRGQNVTFRCDPISEHNRLYWYRQTLGQGPEFLTYFQNEAQLEKSRLLSDRFSAERPKGSFSTLEIQRTEQGDSAMYLCASSLVPGEYEQYFGPGTRLTVT.

This chain connects TRBV28 to TRBJ2-2; D perhaps matches TRBD2 (6 bases). Germline values: CDR1 MDHEN, CDR2 SYDVKM. With 3 bases removed from V and 0 bases from J, the gap between germline ends came to 14 bases. CDR3 size: 17 residues. The DNA of the CDR3 is TGTGCCAGCAGTTTCAATCTAGCGACCGCGAACACCGGGGAGCTGTTTTTT. As protein: CASSFNLATANTGELFF.

This chain joins TRBV21-1 and TRBJ1-2; TRBD1, as called in the table, went unchecked against the DNA. TRBV21-1 constitutes a pseudogene. This CDR3 is built from 15 residues. In DNA form, the CDR3 reads TGTGCCAGCAGCAAGATTAAAGGGGATAACTATGGCTACACCTTC. It codes for CASSKIKGDNYGYTF.